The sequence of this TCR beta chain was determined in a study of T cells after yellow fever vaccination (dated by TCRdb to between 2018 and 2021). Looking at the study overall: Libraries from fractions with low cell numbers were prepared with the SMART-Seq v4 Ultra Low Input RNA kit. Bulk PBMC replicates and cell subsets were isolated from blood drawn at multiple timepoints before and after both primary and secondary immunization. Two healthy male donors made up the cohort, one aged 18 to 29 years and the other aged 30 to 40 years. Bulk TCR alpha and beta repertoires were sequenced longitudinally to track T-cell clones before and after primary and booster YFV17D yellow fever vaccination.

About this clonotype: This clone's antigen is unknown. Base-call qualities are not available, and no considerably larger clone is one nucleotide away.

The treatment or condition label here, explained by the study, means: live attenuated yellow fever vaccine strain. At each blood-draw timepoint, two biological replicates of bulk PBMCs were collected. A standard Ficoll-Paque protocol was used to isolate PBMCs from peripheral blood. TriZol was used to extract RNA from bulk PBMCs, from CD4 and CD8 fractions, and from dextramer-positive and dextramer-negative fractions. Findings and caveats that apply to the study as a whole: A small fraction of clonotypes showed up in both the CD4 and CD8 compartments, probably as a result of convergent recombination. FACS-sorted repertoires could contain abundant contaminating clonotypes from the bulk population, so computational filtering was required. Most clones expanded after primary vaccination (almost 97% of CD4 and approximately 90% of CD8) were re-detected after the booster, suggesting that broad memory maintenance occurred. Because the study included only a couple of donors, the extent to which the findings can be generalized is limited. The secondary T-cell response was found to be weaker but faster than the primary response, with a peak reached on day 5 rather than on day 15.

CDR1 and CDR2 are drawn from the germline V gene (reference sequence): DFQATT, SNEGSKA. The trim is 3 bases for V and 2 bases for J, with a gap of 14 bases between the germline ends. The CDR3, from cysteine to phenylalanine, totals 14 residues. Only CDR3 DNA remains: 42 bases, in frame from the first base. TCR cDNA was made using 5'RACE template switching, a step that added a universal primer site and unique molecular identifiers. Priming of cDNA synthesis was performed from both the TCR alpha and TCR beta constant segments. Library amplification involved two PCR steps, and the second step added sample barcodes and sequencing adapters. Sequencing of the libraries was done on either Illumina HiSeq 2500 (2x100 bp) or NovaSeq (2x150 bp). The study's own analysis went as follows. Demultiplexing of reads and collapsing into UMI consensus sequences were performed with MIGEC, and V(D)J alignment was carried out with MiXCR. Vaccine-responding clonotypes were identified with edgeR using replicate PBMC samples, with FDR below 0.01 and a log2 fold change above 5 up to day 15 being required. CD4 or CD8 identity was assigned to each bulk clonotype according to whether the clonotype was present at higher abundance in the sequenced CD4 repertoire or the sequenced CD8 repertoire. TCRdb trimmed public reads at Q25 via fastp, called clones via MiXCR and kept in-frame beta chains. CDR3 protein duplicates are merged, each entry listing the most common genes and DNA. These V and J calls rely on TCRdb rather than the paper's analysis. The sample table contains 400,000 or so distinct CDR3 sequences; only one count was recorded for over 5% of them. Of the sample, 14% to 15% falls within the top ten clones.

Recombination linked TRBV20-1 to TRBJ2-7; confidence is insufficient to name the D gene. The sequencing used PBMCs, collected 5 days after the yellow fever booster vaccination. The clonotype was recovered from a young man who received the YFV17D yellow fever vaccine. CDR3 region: CSASVPGPTYEQYF. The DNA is TGCAGTGCTAGTGTCCCCGGGCCAACCTACGAGCAGTACTTC.